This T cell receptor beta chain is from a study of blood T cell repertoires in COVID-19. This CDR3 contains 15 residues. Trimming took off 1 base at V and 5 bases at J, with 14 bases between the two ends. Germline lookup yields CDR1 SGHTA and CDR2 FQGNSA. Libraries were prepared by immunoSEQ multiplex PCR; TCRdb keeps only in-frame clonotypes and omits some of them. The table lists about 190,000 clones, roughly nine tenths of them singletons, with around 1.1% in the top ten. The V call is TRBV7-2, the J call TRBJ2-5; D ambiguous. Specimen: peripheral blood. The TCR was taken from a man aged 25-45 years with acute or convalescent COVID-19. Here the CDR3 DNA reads TGTGCCAGCAGCTTAGTTCGACTCTCTAGGGAGACCCAGTACTTC. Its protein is CASSLVRLSRETQYF.